This T cell receptor (beta chain) was captured in a study of OX40 agonist ivuxolimab in advanced cancers. The ends were cut back, 6 bases at V and 4 bases at J, with 3 bases in the middle. This CDR3 contains 11 residues. CDR1 is KGHSH, CDR2 LQKENI, per germline. The study sampled blood at baseline, cycle 4 day 1, and cycle 7 day 1. TCRdb's copy holds only in-frame clones and misses some; the assay was immunoSEQ multiplex PCR. This sample has about 58,000 clones; 80% to 90% occur once, and the top ten carry about 12%. The receptor was derived from an adult with an advanced solid tumor such as melanoma, head and neck, liver or kidney cancer. Sequencing was performed on CD4+ or CD8+ T cells sorted from blood, taken in a trial of the OX40 agonist ivuxolimab. This chain uses TRBV18 with TRBJ2-2; D is unclear. The CDR3 spells CASSSTGELFF. CDR3 nucleotide sequence: TGTGCCAGCTCTAGCACCGGGGAGCTGTTTTTT.